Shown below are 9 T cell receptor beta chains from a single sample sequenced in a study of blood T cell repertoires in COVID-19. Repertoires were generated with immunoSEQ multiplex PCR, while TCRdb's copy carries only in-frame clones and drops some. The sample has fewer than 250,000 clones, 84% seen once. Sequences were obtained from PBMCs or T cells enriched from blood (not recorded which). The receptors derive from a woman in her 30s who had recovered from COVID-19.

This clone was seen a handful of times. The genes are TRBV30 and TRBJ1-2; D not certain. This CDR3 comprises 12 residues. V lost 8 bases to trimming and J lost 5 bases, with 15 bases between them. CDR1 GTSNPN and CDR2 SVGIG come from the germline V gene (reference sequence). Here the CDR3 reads CARPSGKYGYTF. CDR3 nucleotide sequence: TGTGCCCGTCCCTCGGGAAAGTATGGCTACACCTTC.

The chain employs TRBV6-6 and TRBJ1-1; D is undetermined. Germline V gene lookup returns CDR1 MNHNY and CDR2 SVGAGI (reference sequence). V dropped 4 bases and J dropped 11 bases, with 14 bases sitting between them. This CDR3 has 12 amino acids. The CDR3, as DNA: TGTGCCAGCAGTTCCGCGGCTAGGGAGGCTTTCTTT. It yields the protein CASSSAAREAFF.

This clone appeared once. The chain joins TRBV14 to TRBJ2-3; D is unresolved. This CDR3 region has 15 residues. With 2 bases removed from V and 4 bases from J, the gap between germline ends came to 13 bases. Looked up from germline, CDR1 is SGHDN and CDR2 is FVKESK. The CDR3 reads CASSQLDSSADTQYF. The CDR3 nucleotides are TGTGCCAGCAGCCAACTAGATAGTTCCGCAGATACGCAGTATTTT.

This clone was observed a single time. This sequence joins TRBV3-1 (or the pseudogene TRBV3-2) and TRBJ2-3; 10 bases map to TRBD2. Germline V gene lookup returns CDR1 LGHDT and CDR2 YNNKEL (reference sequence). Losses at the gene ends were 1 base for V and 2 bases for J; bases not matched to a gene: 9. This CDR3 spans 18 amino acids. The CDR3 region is CASSQGVLAGATTDTQYF. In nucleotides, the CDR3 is TGTGCCAGCAGCCAAGGTGTTCTAGCGGGGGCTACCACAGATACGCAGTATTTT.

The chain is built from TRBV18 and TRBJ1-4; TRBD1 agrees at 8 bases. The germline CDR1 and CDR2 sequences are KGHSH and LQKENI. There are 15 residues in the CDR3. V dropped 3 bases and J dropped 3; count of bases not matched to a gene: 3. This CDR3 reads CASSPQGAANEKLFF. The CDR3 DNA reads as TGTGCCAGCTCACCCCAGGGGGCTGCTAATGAAAAACTGTTTTTT.

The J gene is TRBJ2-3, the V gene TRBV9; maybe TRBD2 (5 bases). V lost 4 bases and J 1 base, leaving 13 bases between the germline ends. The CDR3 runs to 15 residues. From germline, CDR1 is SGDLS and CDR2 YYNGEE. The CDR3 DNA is TGTGCCAGCAGCTTTCGCCCCGGGGGCACAGATACGCAGTATTTT. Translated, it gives CASSFRPGGTDTQYF.

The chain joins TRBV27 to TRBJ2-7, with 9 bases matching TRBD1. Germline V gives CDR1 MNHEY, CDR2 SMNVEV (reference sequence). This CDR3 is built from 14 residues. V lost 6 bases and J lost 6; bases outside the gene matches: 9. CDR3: CASSLGTGIFEQYF. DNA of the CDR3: TGTGCCAGCAGCTTAGGGACAGGGATCTTCGAGCAGTACTTC.

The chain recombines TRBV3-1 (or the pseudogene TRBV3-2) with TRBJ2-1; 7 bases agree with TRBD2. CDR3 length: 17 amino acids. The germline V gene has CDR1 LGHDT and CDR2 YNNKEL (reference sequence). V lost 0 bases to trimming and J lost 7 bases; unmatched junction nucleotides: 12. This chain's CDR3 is CASSQDIGGSPINEQFF. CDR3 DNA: TGTGCCAGCAGCCAAGATATCGGCGGGAGCCCCATTAATGAGCAGTTCTTC.

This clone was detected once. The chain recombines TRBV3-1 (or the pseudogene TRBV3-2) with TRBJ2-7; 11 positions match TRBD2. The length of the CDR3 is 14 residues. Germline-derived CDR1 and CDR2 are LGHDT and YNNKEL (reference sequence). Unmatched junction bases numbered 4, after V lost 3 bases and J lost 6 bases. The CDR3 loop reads CASSQSGTSGEQYF. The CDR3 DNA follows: TGTGCCAGCAGCCAGTCCGGGACTAGCGGCGAGCAGTACTTC.